The clone carrying this T cell receptor beta chain was counted between two and nine times. Its target is not known. The ends were cut back, 5 bases at V and 7 bases at J, with 12 bases in the middle. This CDR3 comprises 11 residues. The germline CDR1 and CDR2 sequences are DFQATT and SNEGSKA (reference sequence). This sample stems from a study of cytomegalovirus exposure and HLA in healthy donors. The overall study: Earlier, roughly 180 million T cells were analyzed, and about 120 million unique TCR beta sequences were found among them. General study points: Rates of TCR association differed by HLA locus in a later analysis, with DRB1 highest and HLA-C lowest.

PCR used 60 Vbeta primers and 13 Jbeta primers. Here immunoSEQ multiplex PCR was the method, and the copy in TCRdb shows in-frame clones only, minus some. The sample has approximately 210,000 clones, 79% seen once. In nominal health when sampled, donors likely had unrecorded immune exposures nonetheless. Sequenced sample: PBMCs. The rearrangement uses TRBV20-1 and TRBJ2-7, with no clear D. This clonotype originated in a girl aged 5 to 17 in good health and CMV-seropositive. The chain's CDR3 is CSAEQYPEQYF. The CDR3 DNA sequence: TGCAGTGCTGAACAATACCCGGAGCAGTACTTC.